This record covers a single TCR beta chain. A few counts support this clone. It has no known antigen specificity. Base qualities are not at hand, and no much larger clone is one base apart. CDR1 WSHSY and CDR2 SAAADI are derived from the germline V gene. Spanning cysteine to phenylalanine, the CDR3 consists of 15 amino acids. Kept here is only the CDR3 DNA, which spans 45 bases and is read in frame from base 1. V has 6 bases trimmed and J has 0 bases trimmed; junction bases matching no gene number 7. The cohort was made up of approximately 670 healthy bone marrow donors. At the time of sampling, every cohort member was nominally healthy, though immune exposures that went unrecorded were likely present. The donor was CMV seronegative and was included in the group of around 320 seronegative cohort members. A peripheral blood sample was provided by each donor, and peripheral blood mononuclear cells were used for TCR beta sequencing. The Qiagen DNeasy Blood Extraction Kit was used to extract genomic DNA from the blood cell samples.

The data were taken from a study of cytomegalovirus exposure and HLA in healthy donors (dated by TCRdb to about 2017). As for the study more broadly: According to an earlier analysis of 587 of the donors, about 179 million T cells yielded roughly 100 million unique TCR beta sequences and approximately 280 Gb of sequence data. Approximately 310 gigabases of sequencing data and around 85 million unique TCR sequences made up an early release that covered roughly 670 HLA-typed donors. The genetic ancestry cluster associated with self-reported Caucasian donors included 81% of the approximately 400 genotyped donors. The study was designed to test whether signatures of past pathogen exposure could be identified by cataloging public T cell receptors. The T cell repertoires of under 700 subjects were profiled by immunosequencing and related to cytomegalovirus serostatus. Along with the approximately 700-subject first cohort, a separate validation cohort of roughly 110 different subjects was used. High-throughput TCR immunosequencing, statistical association of individual TCRs with disease status, and machine learning were combined to predict cytomegalovirus infection status. To study patterns of TCR occurrence, a later analysis re-analyzed previously published TCR beta repertoires from 666 donors and added high-resolution HLA genotyping. The later analysis used no new phenotypic data to find candidate immune exposures, relying instead on TCR beta sequences and their occurrence across donors. To decide whether each TCR beta V gene segment behaved as functional or pseudogenic, an earlier analysis of some 580 of the donors relied on high-throughput TCR beta sequencing. Donor age, sex, ethnicity and CMV serostatus were collected together with the repertoire data. A later genetic analysis used genome-wide SNP genotypes for about three fifths of the 666 donors, treating that subset as a discovery cohort. All discovery cohort repertoires had been generated on a single sequencing platform. Both class I and class II loci were covered by HLA typing, at four-digit resolution. The number of donors typed differed by locus, with 629-630 for A, B, C, DRB1 and DQB1, about 500 for DQA1, about 610 for DPA1, and approximately 470 for DPB1. A handful of DR-DQ haplotypes were handled as single units for association and clustering because linkage in the cohort was strong. On average, around 240,000 unique TCR beta nucleotide sequences were sequenced per donor among some 420 genotyped donors of the cohort, with about 17% of those sequences being non-productive. Study-wide conclusions, independent of this receptor: A further reported finding was that TCR beta sequences accurately predicted the HLA-A and HLA-B alleles for most subjects in the first cohort. A cluster of highly shared sequence variants was judged likely to be a technical artifact of the sequencing pipeline. Roughly uniform sequencing depth across donors was assumed in presence/absence analyses, although this assumption may not hold. The study gave a list of about 150 TCR beta chains associated with cytomegalovirus. Compared with equally common non-associated chains, HLA-associated TCR beta chains in a later analysis were more clonally expanded and had lower generation probabilities. A few of the identified cytomegalovirus-associated TCR beta chains were confirmed in vitro to be specific for cytomegalovirus antigens. In a later genetic analysis, fewer N-insertions in productive TCRs were reported among donors in an Asian-associated ancestry cluster than the roughly 710-donor mean. In an earlier analysis of roughly 560 of the donors, most TCR beta V segments were observed in productive rearrangements about 90% or about 30% of the time, broadly matching IMGT annotations. Correlated functional status among segregating V segments might reflect linkage disequilibrium, but an unknown experimental factor could not be ruled out. According to the authors, the approach could potentially be generalized to other disease states and immunological phenotypes. Only TCR beta chains were sequenced in this cohort, and the absence of alpha or paired-chain data limited detectable features. V-gene and J-gene trimming of TCR beta chains was associated with a missense DCLRE1C variant in a later genetic analysis, and the association was replicated in an independent cohort. In a later analysis, TCR association rates were found to vary across HLA loci, with the most associated TCRs seen for DRB1 alleles and the fewest for HLA-C alleles. A later analysis reported that several top co-occurrence clusters appeared linked to parvovirus B19, influenza, CMV and Epstein-Barr virus. Because counts were too low, seventeen rarely observed V segments, including chromosome 9 orphons, were excluded from the earlier analysis of 587 of the donors. When HLA alleles, especially DR and DQ, strongly co-occurred, TCR associations were difficult to assign to individual alleles. The only immune exposure information available for the cohort was CMV serostatus. While some public TCRs were present in many individuals, most TCR sequences turned up only very rarely across donors. In both the original and validation cohorts, the classifier was reported to diagnose cytomegalovirus status with high specificity and sensitivity. Specific HLA alleles were associated with roughly 16,000 TCR beta sequences at a false discovery rate of 0.05 in a later analysis. Some IMGT-functional V segments, including TRBV6-2 and TRBV6-3, could not be distinguished by the 87-base-pair reads and were therefore excluded. HLA typing was unavailable for some donors at each locus, so association tests used only the typed subset. Most CMV-associated TCR beta chains appeared to be HLA-restricted in a later analysis, and the HLA associations seemed to be driven largely by CMV exposure.

The library was generated by the immunoSEQ multiplex PCR assay. For the multiplex PCR, a mixture combining 60 forward primers for TCR Vbeta segments and 13 reverse primers for TCR Jbeta segments was used. Amplification of the CDR3 region of rearranged TCR beta genes was performed with a multiplex PCR assay on genomic DNA. Amplified TCR beta libraries were sequenced as 87-base-pair reads on the Illumina HiSeq System. Per the source publication's procedure: In a later analysis, roughly 80 million unique TCR beta chains were counted across the 666 repertoires, and about 9.9 million of these chains were shared by at least two donors. Raw reads were error-corrected and collapsed into unique sequences by a nearest-neighbor algorithm in which closely related sequences were merged to remove PCR and sequencing errors. V, D and J gene segments were assigned by aligning CDR3 sequences to IMGT reference sequences. For a sequence to be retained, a match of at least six nucleotides was required to both a V gene segment and a J gene segment. A rearrangement was called productive if the CDR3 had no stop codons and remained in frame with V and J, and every other rearrangement was called non-productive. Following IMGT convention, CDR3 was defined as the stretch from the second conserved V-encoded cysteine up to the conserved J-encoded phenylalanine. In an earlier analysis of some 550 of the donors, sequences lacking an unambiguous match to a single V gene segment were excluded. An earlier analysis of several hundred of the donors classified V segments as functional when productive rearrangements were above 56.7% and as segregating when the standard deviation between donors was above 5%. A statistical classification framework was developed to diagnose cytomegalovirus status using the catalog of TCR beta chain sequences. V and J gene assignment, in a later analysis, came from comparing TCR nucleotide sequences with IMGT/GENE-DB human TR gene sequences. Using the TCRdist pipeline, a later analysis assigned CDR3 sequences along with most-parsimonious VDJ recombination scenarios. A later analysis defined each TCR beta chain by its CDR3 amino acid sequence plus V-gene family, and excluded reads lacking a unique V-gene family. A later analysis removed 550 to 700 highly shared, low-generation-probability nucleotide sequences to deal with suspected cross-contamination and a sequencing artifact. In a later analysis, a clonal expansion index for each public chain was calculated from normalized within-repertoire ranks of inferred template counts. A later analysis computed generation probabilities with a VDJ recombination model fitted to out-of-frame rearrangements, and checked the results against IGoR. Hypergeometric tests were used in a later analysis to score TCR-TCR, TCR-HLA and TCR-CMV co-occurrence, with a repertoire-size bias correction applied to the TCR pairs. False discovery rates were estimated in a later analysis by permuting HLA or CMV assignments 20 times. In a later analysis, co-occurring TCRs were grouped with DBSCAN, and TCRdist sequence similarity was added when clustering was performed within HLA-allele-positive subsets. For co-occurrence clustering, repertoires with fewer than 30,000 or more than 120,000 public chains were excluded, along with roughly 5 repertoires with anomalous nucleotide sharing. What TCRdb holds here is the immuneACCESS table cut down to in-frame rearrangements. Part of the clones is not present; checked against another copy, under half of the missing clones reflect an unresolved V gene, and the others are unexplained. V and J calls and clone size are those listed in that table; D and trimming were worked out from the DNA. Within this sample are around 86,000 clones, with 6% to 9% of them counted one time only. Clones ranked in the top ten supply under 3% of the sample.

This receptor chain uses TRBV10-2 and TRBJ1-1; TRBD1 fits 7 bases in the junction. Input material: PBMCs. The sequence was obtained from a man in his forties or fifties in good health and CMV-seronegative. The DNA reads as follows: TGCGCCAGCAGGGCCTTGGACAGGATGAACACTGAAGCTTTCTTT. Protein translation: CASRALDRMNTEAFF.